These T cell receptor beta chains were read from a single sample in a study of CD8+ T cells in alopecia areata. Sequencing was performed with immunoSEQ multiplex PCR; in TCRdb, only in-frame clones are kept and a portion is missing. The table includes tens of thousands of clones, approximately 66% detected once. Sequenced here: CD8+ T cells sorted from blood, sampled at week 24, from a patient treated with tofacitinib. The receptors originated from a human donor with alopecia areata. The CDR3 runs from the conserved cysteine through the conserved F or W. The order of the fields is J gene, V gene, D gene, clone size, CDR3 protein, CDR3 DNA. D genes are given only for firm matches. Clone size is shown for a subset of rows, as once, few, many or a class of expanded clone.

TRBJ1-2 TRBV25-1 . . CASSDAGANGYTF TGTGCCAGCAGTGACGCAGGGGCGAATGGCTACACCTTC
TRBJ2-5 TRBV9 . . CASSVGSGAAGTQYF TGTGCCAGCAGCGTAGGCTCGGGGGCGGCGGGGACCCAGTACTTC
TRBJ2-1 TRBV9 . . CASSPRRGDPNEQFF TGTGCCAGCAGCCCGCGGAGGGGGGACCCCAATGAGCAGTTCTTC
TRBJ2-5 TRBV5-1 TRBD1 . CASSRTGVQETQYF TGCGCCAGCAGCAGGACAGGAGTCCAAGAGACCCAGTACTTC
TRBJ2-1 TRBV7-3 TRBD2 . CASSLAESSYNEQFF TGTGCCAGCAGCCTAGCGGAAAGCTCCTACAATGAGCAGTTCTTC
TRBJ1-5 TRBV4-1 . . CASSQVSASSNQPQHF TGCGCCAGCAGCCAAGTATCGGCGTCTAGCAATCAGCCCCAGCATTTT
TRBJ2-7 TRBV27 . once CASSSGGTSYEQYF TGTGCCAGCAGTTCAGGCGGGACCTCCTACGAGCAGTACTTC
TRBJ1-2 TRBV27 TRBD1 few CASSLLHGQGVSGYTF TGTGCCAGCAGTTTGCTGCATGGACAGGGAGTGAGTGGCTACACCTTC
TRBJ2-1 TRBV4-3 TRBD2 . CASSQDLEGLADYNEQFF TGCGCCAGCAGCCAAGATCTGGAGGGACTAGCGGACTACAATGAGCAGTTCTTC
TRBJ2-1 TRBV5-1 TRBD2 . CASSEHYSGGTYNEQFF TGCGCCAGCAGCGAACACTATAGCGGGGGAACCTACAATGAGCAGTTCTTC
TRBJ2-1 TRBV5-5 TRBD2 . CASSLALAGASNEQFF TGTGCCAGCAGCTTGGCGCTAGCGGGAGCCTCAAATGAGCAGTTCTTC
TRBJ2-3 TRBV13 . . CASSVVEASTDTQYF TGTGCCAGCAGCGTTGTGGAGGCCAGCACAGATACGCAGTATTTT
TRBJ2-5 TRBV27 TRBD2 . CASSSLSPTGGRETQYF TGTGCCAGCAGTTCCCTCTCCCCAACGGGGGGGCGGGAGACCCAGTACTTC
TRBJ2-5 TRBV5-6 TRBD2 . CASSPGTAGAPYQETQYF TGTGCCAGCAGCCCCGGTACAGCGGGGGCTCCGTACCAAGAGACCCAGTACTTC
TRBJ2-1 TRBV27 TRBD2 . CASTIAGPYNEQFF TGTGCCAGCACTATAGCGGGGCCCTACAATGAGCAGTTCTTC
TRBJ2-5 TRBV7-3 TRBD1 . CASSSTGPGETQYF TGTGCCAGCAGCTCGACAGGGCCCGGGGAGACCCAGTACTTC
TRBJ2-1 TRBV7-9 . . CASSLVGMVGNEQFF TGTGCCAGCAGCTTAGTTGGGATGGTCGGAAATGAGCAGTTCTTC
TRBJ2-1 TRBV4-1 . few CASSAYGLAYNEQFF TGCGCCAGCAGCGCCTACGGCCTAGCTTACAATGAGCAGTTCTTC
TRBJ2-7 TRBV4-1 . . CASSGLKGAGYEQYF TGCGCCAGCAGCGGCCTAAAGGGCGCGGGATACGAGCAGTACTTC
TRBJ2-1 TRBV19 . . CASINGPNNEQFF TGTGCCAGTATCAACGGGCCAAACAATGAGCAGTTCTTC
TRBJ2-7 TRBV7-2 . few CASSFRGSSYEQYF TGTGCCAGCAGCTTCAGGGGTAGCTCCTACGAGCAGTACTTC
TRBJ2-1 TRBV7-9 TRBD1 . CASSPPPGTGGNEQFF TGTGCCAGCAGCCCACCCCCTGGGACAGGGGGGAATGAGCAGTTCTTC
TRBJ2-3 TRBV18 TRBD2 . CASSPHSTSGDFTDTQYF TGTGCCAGCTCACCTCACTCGACTAGCGGGGACTTTACAGATACGCAGTATTTT
TRBJ1-5 TRBV30 . . CAWSVSVGSNQPQHF TGTGCCTGGAGTGTTTCGGTGGGCAGCAATCAGCCCCAGCATTTT
TRBJ2-1 TRBV4-1 . . CASSPGALLGYSYNEQFF TGCGCCAGCAGCCCCGGGGCCCTACTAGGTTACTCCTACAATGAGCAGTTCTTC
TRBJ2-6 TRBV4-2 . . CASSQDRGSGANVLTF TGTGCCAGCAGCCAAGATAGGGGCTCTGGGGCCAACGTCCTGACTTTC
TRBJ2-1 TRBV13 TRBD2 . CASRTTSGGYNEQFF TGTGCCAGCAGAACTACTAGCGGGGGGTACAATGAGCAGTTCTTC
TRBJ1-1 TRBV10-2 . . CASSESGMNTEAFF TGCGCCAGCAGTGAGTCTGGAATGAACACTGAAGCTTTCTTT
TRBJ2-5 TRBV23-1 TRBD2 . CASSPRTSGGETQYF TGCGCCAGCAGTCCCCGGACTAGCGGAGGAGAGACCCAGTACTTC
TRBJ2-1 TRBV30 TRBD2 . CAFEGLAGYNEQFF TGTGCCTTTGAGGGGCTAGCGGGCTACAATGAGCAGTTCTTC
TRBJ1-5 TRBV27 TRBD1 . CASSGTGGFTQPQHF TGTGCCAGCAGTGGGACAGGAGGGTTTACTCAGCCCCAGCATTTT
TRBJ2-3 TRBV5-1 TRBD2 . CASSMRGGGTTDTQYF TGCGCCAGCAGTATGAGGGGCGGGGGGACCACAGATACGCAGTATTTT
TRBJ2-7 TRBV6-5 . few CASSYSTGFYEQYF TGTGCCAGCAGTTACTCGACAGGTTTCTACGAGCAGTACTTC
TRBJ1-2 TRBV27 TRBD1 . CASSGTGTNYGYTF TGTGCCAGCAGTGGGACAGGGACTAACTATGGCTACACCTTC
TRBJ2-1 TRBV6-1 . . CASSENPLCPFF TGTGCCAGCAGTGAAAATCCCCTTTGCCCGTTCTTC
TRBJ2-5 TRBV2 TRBD1 . CASRDRVQETQYF TGTGCCAGCAGGGACAGGGTCCAAGAGACCCAGTACTTC
TRBJ1-1 TRBV5-1 . . CASRAGNTEAFF TGCGCCAGCAGGGCAGGGAACACTGAAGCTTTCTTT
TRBJ2-7 TRBV7-6 TRBD2 . CASSLGTSGGLGEQYF TGTGCCAGCAGCTTAGGGACTAGCGGGGGTTTGGGCGAGCAGTACTTC
TRBJ2-7 TRBV13 . . CASSQSGTLSYEQYF TGTGCCAGCAGCCAGTCCGGGACTCTCTCCTACGAGCAGTACTTC
TRBJ2-5 TRBV19 TRBD1 . CASSMYGQGGETQYF TGTGCCAGTAGTATGTACGGACAGGGAGGAGAGACCCAGTACTTC
TRBJ2-5 TRBV6-6 TRBD1 . CASSRTGPDETQYF TGTGCCAGCAGTCGGACAGGGCCGGACGAGACCCAGTACTTC
TRBJ2-1 TRBV4-1 . . CASSQGIYGGSYNEQFF TGCGCCAGCAGCCAAGGGATCTATGGGGGCTCCTACAATGAGCAGTTCTTC
TRBJ2-7 TRBV29-1 TRBD1 . CSVEASRDSTYEQYF TGCAGCGTTGAAGCCTCCCGGGACAGTACCTACGAGCAGTACTTC
TRBJ2-5 TRBV4-1 TRBD2 few CASSQDWNSGQETQYF TGCGCCAGCAGCCAAGATTGGAATAGCGGGCAAGAGACCCAGTACTTC
TRBJ1-2 TRBV27 TRBD1 . CASSWGQGPTYGYTF TGTGCCAGCAGTTGGGGACAGGGGCCCACCTATGGCTACACCTTC
TRBJ1-6 TRBV27 TRBD1 . CASLFGWTGGSPLHF TGTGCCAGTTTATTCGGTTGGACAGGGGGTTCACCCCTCCACTTT
TRBJ2-7 TRBV4-2 . once CASSVGQSSNYEQYF TGTGCCAGCAGCGTTGGACAGTCATCGAACTACGAGCAGTACTTC
TRBJ2-7 TRBV7-9 . few CASSEGLLRPYEQYF TGTGCCAGCAGCGAGGGACTCCTTAGACCCTACGAGCAGTACTTC
TRBJ2-2 TRBV28 . . CASSLGTRRLPVNTGELFF TGTGCCAGCAGTTTAGGGACAAGGAGGCTACCGGTGAACACCGGGGAGCTGTTTTTT
TRBJ2-7 TRBV5-6 . few CASSLVDQYEQYF TGTGCCAGCAGCTTGGTTGATCAGTACGAGCAGTACTTC
TRBJ2-1 TRBV9 . . CASSEDGLSYNEQFF TGTGCCAGCAGCGAGGACGGTCTATCCTACAATGAGCAGTTCTTC
TRBJ2-3 TRBV27 . few CASSFLDRPADTQYF TGTGCCAGCAGTTTCCTCGACAGGCCGGCAGATACGCAGTATTTT
TRBJ2-1 TRBV6-5 TRBD2 . CASSLQIAGGINEQFF TGTGCCAGCAGTTTACAAATAGCGGGGGGGATAAATGAGCAGTTCTTC
TRBJ2-1 TRBV9 TRBD1 . CASTGDSPSHEQFF TGTGCCAGCACCGGGGACAGCCCATCCCATGAGCAGTTCTTC
TRBJ2-7 TRBV28 TRBD2 . CASSLFPSGVTYEQYF TGTGCCAGCAGTTTATTCCCTAGCGGGGTTACCTACGAGCAGTACTTC
TRBJ2-2 TRBV2 TRBD2 . CANSGLAGGTGELFF TGTGCCAACTCTGGGCTAGCGGGAGGCACCGGGGAGCTGTTTTTT